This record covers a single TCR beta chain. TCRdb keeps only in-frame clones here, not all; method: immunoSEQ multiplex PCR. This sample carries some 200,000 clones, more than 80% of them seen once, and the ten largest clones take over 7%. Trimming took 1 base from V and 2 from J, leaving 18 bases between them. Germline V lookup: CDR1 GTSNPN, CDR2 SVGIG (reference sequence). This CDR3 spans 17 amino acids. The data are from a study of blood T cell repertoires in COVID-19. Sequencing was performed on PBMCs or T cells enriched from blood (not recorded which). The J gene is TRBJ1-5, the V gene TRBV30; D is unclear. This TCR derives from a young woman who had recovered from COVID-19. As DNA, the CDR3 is TGTGCCTGGAGTGCCCCTGGCCTCAGGCTCGGCAATCAGCCCCAGCATTTT. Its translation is CAWSAPGLRLGNQPQHF.